There are a few counts of the clone carrying this T cell receptor (beta chain). What it recognizes is unknown. The data stem from a study of T cells in Graves' hyperthyroidism and ophthalmopathy. The PBMCs had their origin in more than 9.5 ml of fresh peripheral blood. RNA transcripts served as the template for amplifying TCR beta CDR3 regions. In the first-round RT-PCR of the TCR CDR3, the HTBI primer set was used. TCRdb re-analysed the multiplex PCR reads in MiXCR, keeping a single row per CDR3 protein. The sample lists about 130,000 distinct CDR3 sequences, approximately 20% seen once, with more than 60% in the top ten. General observations from the study: Most thyroid clonotypes that were expanded above 0.001 also turned up in blood.

Material: blood. The TCR comes from a woman aged 50 to 60 with Graves' hyperthyroidism that later progressed to Graves' ophthalmopathy.

The CDR3 DNA follows: TGTGCCAGCAGCCCCCAGGGGCAAGCTAATGAAAAACTGTTTTTT. It yields the protein CASSPQGQANEKLFF. J is TRBJ1-4 and V is TRBV28; possible D gene TRBD1, 6 bases. V was trimmed by 6 bases and J by 3 bases, leaving 14 bases between them. The CDR3 contains 15 residues. Germline loops: CDR1 MDHEN, CDR2 SYDVKM.